This entry is about one T cell receptor beta chain. It lacks a known antigen. The record has no base qualities; no much larger clone is one base away. This sample was included in a study of shared clonotypes between healthy human individuals (dated by TCRdb to 2018 to 2020). Turning to the overall study: The cohort comprised a couple of women and three men aged 18 to 49 years. Per donor, leukapheresis produced somewhere between about 0.9 and 10 billion PBMCs. The study deeply sequenced blood TCR repertoires of about 5 healthy adults to estimate repertoire size and the extent of clonotype sharing between individuals. Different laboratories and diverse techniques were used to prepare libraries and sequence TCR repertoires, to increase sequencing depth and limit assay-specific biases.

CDR1 and CDR2 are read off the germline V gene as KGHSH and LQKENI. At the junction V is shortened by 3 bases and J by 0 bases, with 14 bases in between. Taken from cysteine to phenylalanine, the CDR3 has 16 residues. Of all the DNA, just the CDR3 is kept, 48 bases in frame from base 1. Healthy HIV-negative adults with no recently reported acute infections or vaccinations were included as donors. Every donor was a Caucasian adult living in Nashville, Tennessee, USA. For unsorted samples, 100 million or so PBMCs were counted, and genomic DNA was extracted using the QIAamp DNA Blood Mini kit. Blood was obtained by leukapheresis, after which PBMCs were separated by Ficoll-Histopaque density gradient centrifugation and cryopreserved in liquid nitrogen vapor phase. Using the deep immunoSEQ assay, multiplex PCR amplified TCR CDR3 regions from genomic DNA. Genomic DNA extracted from each cell subset was distributed evenly over all wells of several immunoSEQ 96-well plates, and each plate served as one replicate. For unsorted PBMC, each replicate PCR was loaded with approximately 330 ng genomic DNA, equivalent to some 27,000 T cell genomes. Ten immunoSEQ deep assay plates were used to sequence unsorted PBMC genomic DNA. Purified libraries were measured with a Qubit 3.0 fluorometer, size-checked on a Bioanalyzer 2100, and measured again with the KAPA Library Quantification kit. Each immunoSEQ 96-well plate was sequenced on its own single-read 150-cycle Illumina NextSeq 550 flow cell. Concerning the study's data processing: Because the immunoSEQ output held only junctional sequences and lacked quality scores, the filtering could not match the filtering applied to full-length reads. To assign V/J genes and CDR3, sequences were annotated using PyIR, a Python wrapper for IgBLAST v1.9, with IMGT germline references. Reads were removed for weak V/J assignments (E-value above 1e-6), missing CDR3, stop codons, out-of-frame junctions, or ambiguous translated residues. V3J clonotypes were defined by identical inferred V gene, J gene, and CDR3 amino acid sequence. To compute the percentage overlap between repertoires, the number of shared unique clonotypes was divided by the size of the smaller repertoire. Repertoire richness was assessed with RTK rarefaction, the Chao1 estimator, and Recon v2.1 estimates of unobserved clonotypes. This is the immuneACCESS table as TCRdb keeps it, with only in-frame sequences that have V and J called. A part of the clones is gone; compared with another copy, unresolved V genes explain less than half, and the rest is unexplained. From that table come the V and J calls and clone size; the DNA was used to work out D and trimming. The sample table shows 400,000 to 600,000 clones, and about 76% are seen once. 13% of the sample lies in the top ten.

General findings and caveats noted by the study authors: Sampling was restricted to blood, and TCR repertoires in tissue are likely to differ from TCR repertoires in blood. Because the study included only a small number of donors, the genetic and exposure-history diversity represented was limited. Based on pairwise subsampling, the degree of clonotype sharing among donors was expected to be affected by sequencing depth.

The receptor was isolated from a woman in her thirties or forties in good health. Some clones in this sample may be carry-over from other donors' samples. The chain joins TRBV18 to TRBJ2-5, with no confident D gene call. The sample consisted of PBMCs. The sequenced DNA is TGTGCCAGCTCACCCAACCACCTTGGGAACCAAGAGACCCAGTACTTC. It translates to CASSPNHLGNQETQYF. Here the CDR3 is joined to the reference TRBV18 and TRBJ2-5 genes, and the full variable domain is: NAGVMQNPRHLVRRRGQEARLRCSPMKGHSHVYWYRQLPEEGLKFMVYLQKENIIDESGMPKERFSAEFPKEGPSILRIQQVVRGDSAAYFCASSPNHLGNQETQYFGPGTRLLVL.